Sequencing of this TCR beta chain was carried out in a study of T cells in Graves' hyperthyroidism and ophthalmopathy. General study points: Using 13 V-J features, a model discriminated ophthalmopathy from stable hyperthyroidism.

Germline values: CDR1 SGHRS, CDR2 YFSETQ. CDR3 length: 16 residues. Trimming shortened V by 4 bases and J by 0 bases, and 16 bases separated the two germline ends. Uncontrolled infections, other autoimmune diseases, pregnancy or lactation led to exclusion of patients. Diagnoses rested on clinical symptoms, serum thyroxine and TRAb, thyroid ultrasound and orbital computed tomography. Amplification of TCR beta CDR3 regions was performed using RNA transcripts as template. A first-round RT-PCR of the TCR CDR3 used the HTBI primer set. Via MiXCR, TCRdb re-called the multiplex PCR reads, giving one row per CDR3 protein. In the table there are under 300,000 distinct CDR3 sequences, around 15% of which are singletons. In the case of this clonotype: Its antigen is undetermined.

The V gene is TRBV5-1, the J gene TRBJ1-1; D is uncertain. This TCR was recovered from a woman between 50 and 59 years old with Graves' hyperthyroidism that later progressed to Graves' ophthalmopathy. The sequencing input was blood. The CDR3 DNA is TGCGCCAGCAGCCAAAACCCCCCAGACATGAACACTGAAGCTTTCTTT. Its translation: CASSQNPPDMNTEAFF.